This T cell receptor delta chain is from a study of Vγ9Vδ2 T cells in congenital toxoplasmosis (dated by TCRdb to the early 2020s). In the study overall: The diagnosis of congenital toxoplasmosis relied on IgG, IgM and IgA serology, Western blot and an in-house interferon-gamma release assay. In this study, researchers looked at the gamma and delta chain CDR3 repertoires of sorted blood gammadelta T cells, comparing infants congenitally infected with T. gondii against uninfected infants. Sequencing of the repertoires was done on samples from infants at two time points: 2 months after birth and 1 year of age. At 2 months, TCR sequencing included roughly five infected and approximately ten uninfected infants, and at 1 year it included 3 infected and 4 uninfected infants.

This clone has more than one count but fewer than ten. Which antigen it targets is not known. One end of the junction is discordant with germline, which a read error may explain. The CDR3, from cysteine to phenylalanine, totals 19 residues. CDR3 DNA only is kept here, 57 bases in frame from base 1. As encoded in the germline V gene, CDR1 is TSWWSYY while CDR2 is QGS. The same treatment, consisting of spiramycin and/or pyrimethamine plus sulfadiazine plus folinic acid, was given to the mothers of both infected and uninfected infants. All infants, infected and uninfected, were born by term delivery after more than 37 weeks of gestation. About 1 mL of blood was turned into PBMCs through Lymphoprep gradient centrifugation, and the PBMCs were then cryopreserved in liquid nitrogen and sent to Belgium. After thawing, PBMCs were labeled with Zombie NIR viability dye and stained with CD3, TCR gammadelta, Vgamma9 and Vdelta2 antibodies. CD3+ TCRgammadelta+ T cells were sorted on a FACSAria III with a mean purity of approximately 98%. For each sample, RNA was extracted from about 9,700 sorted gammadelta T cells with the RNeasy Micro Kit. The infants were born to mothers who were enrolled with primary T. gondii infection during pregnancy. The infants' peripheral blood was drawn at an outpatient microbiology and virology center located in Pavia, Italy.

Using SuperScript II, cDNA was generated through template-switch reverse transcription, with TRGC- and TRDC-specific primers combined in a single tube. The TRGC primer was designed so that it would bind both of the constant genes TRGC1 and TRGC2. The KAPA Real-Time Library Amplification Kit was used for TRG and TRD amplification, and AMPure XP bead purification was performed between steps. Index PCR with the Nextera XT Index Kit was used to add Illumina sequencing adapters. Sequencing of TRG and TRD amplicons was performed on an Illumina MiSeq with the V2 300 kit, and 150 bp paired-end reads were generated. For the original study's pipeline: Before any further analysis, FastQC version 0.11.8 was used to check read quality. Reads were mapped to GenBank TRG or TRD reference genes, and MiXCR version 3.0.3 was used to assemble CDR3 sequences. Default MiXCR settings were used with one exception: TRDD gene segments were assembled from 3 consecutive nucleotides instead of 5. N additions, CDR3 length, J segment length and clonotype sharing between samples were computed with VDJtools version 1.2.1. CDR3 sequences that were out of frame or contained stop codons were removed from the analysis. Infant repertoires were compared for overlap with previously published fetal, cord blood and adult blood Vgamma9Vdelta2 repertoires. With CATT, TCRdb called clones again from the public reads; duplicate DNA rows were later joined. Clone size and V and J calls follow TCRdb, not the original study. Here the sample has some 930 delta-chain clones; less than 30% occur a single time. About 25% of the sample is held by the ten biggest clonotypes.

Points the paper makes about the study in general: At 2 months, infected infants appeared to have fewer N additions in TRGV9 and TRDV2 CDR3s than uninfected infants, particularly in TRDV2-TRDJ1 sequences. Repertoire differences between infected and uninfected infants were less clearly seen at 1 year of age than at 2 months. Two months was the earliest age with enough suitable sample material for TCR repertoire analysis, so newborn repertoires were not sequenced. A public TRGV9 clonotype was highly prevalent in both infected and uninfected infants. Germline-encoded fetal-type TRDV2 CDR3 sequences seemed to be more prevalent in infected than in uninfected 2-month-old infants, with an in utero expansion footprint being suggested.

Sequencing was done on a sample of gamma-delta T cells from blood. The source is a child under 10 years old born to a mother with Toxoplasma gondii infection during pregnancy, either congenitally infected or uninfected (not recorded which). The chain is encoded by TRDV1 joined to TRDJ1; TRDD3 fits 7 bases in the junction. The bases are TGTGCTTTTGGGGAAGCCTGGGGGCTGGGGGGTCCCTACACCGATAAACTCATCTTT. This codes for CAFGEAWGLGGPYTDKLIF.